The rows below give T cell receptor beta chains drawn from one sample of a study of T cell responses to AZD1222 COVID-19 vaccine. TCRdb's copy holds only in-frame clones and misses some; the assay was immunoSEQ multiplex PCR. Among some 88,000 clones listed, roughly 94% were seen once. The sample in question was peripheral blood, obtained on day 0 of AZD1222 vaccination. These TCRs come from an adult in good health. Both conserved end residues are part of each CDR3. D genes are given only for firm matches. Size is omitted from some rows. Given values are once, few, many or a class for expanded clones.

clone size: once; D gene: .; V gene: TRBV28; J gene: TRBJ1-1; CDR3 DNA: TGTGCCAGCAGTTTCGGACGTTACACTGAAGCTTTCTTT; CDR3 protein: CASSFGRYTEAFF
clone size: .; D gene: .; V gene: TRBV27; J gene: TRBJ2-3; CDR3 DNA: TGTGCCAGCAGTTTAATGGGGGCCACAGATACGCAGTATTTT; CDR3 protein: CASSLMGATDTQYF
clone size: .; D gene: .; V gene: TRBV29-1; J gene: TRBJ2-1; CDR3 DNA: TGCAGCGTAGACGAAACGAGCTCCTACAATGAGCAGTTCTTC; CDR3 protein: CSVDETSSYNEQFF
clone size: .; D gene: .; V gene: TRBV2; J gene: TRBJ1-6; CDR3 DNA: TGTGCCAGCAGTGAAGGGATACCCCTCCACTTT; CDR3 protein: CASSEGIPLHF
clone size: .; D gene: .; V gene: TRBV11-2; J gene: TRBJ2-7; CDR3 DNA: TGTGCCAGCAGCTTCCGGAGAGCGGCAAACTACGAGCAGTACTTC; CDR3 protein: CASSFRRAANYEQYF
clone size: .; D gene: .; V gene: TRBV11-2; J gene: TRBJ2-7; CDR3 DNA: TGTGCCAGCAGCGCGAGGGACTACGAGCAGTACTTC; CDR3 protein: CASSARDYEQYF
clone size: .; D gene: TRBD1; V gene: TRBV5-1; J gene: TRBJ1-5; CDR3 DNA: TGCGCCAGCAGCTTGAACCCGGGACAGGGAGGCGGCAATCAGCCCCAGCATTTT; CDR3 protein: CASSLNPGQGGGNQPQHF
clone size: .; D gene: TRBD2; V gene: TRBV2; J gene: TRBJ2-1; CDR3 DNA: TGTGCCAGCAGTGGGACTAGCGGGAGACGGGATGAGCAGTTCTTC; CDR3 protein: CASSGTSGRRDEQFF
clone size: .; D gene: TRBD1; V gene: TRBV28; J gene: TRBJ2-1; CDR3 DNA: TGTGCCAGCAGTCACCCGACAGGGGGGCCAACTTACAATGAGCAGTTCTTC; CDR3 protein: CASSHPTGGPTYNEQFF
clone size: .; D gene: .; V gene: TRBV7-2; J gene: TRBJ1-1; CDR3 DNA: TGTGCCAGCAGCTTAATCCCTATGGGGGGGGGCACTGAAGCTTTCTTT; CDR3 protein: CASSLIPMGGGTEAFF
clone size: .; D gene: .; V gene: TRBV3-1/TRBV3-2; J gene: TRBJ2-3; CDR3 DNA: TGTGCCAGCAGCCAAGACCTGCTAGCGACAGATACGCAGTATTTT; CDR3 protein: CASSQDLLATDTQYF
clone size: few; D gene: .; V gene: TRBV6-5; J gene: TRBJ1-1; CDR3 DNA: TGTGCCAGCAGTCCCACCTTCGTGGGGGCAATTGAAGCTTTCTTT; CDR3 protein: CASSPTFVGAIEAFF
clone size: .; D gene: .; V gene: TRBV5-4; J gene: TRBJ2-3; CDR3 DNA: TGTGCCAGCCGAAGACAGGCTAGCACAGATACGCAGTATTTT; CDR3 protein: CASRRQASTDTQYF
clone size: .; D gene: .; V gene: TRBV6-4; J gene: TRBJ1-2; CDR3 DNA: TGTGCCAGCAGTGACTCGGGTGCCCCCATAGGTGGCTACACCTTC; CDR3 protein: CASSDSGAPIGGYTF
clone size: .; D gene: TRBD1; V gene: TRBV7-2; J gene: TRBJ2-1; CDR3 DNA: TGTGCCAGCAGCGAGTGGGACAGGGGCCCTTACAATGAGCAGTTCTTC; CDR3 protein: CASSEWDRGPYNEQFF
clone size: once; D gene: .; V gene: TRBV27; J gene: TRBJ1-2; CDR3 DNA: TGTGCCAGCAGTTCACGGGGGCAGGGAGTTCGTGGCTACACCTTC; CDR3 protein: CASSSRGQGVRGYTF
clone size: .; D gene: .; V gene: TRBV7-9; J gene: TRBJ2-7; CDR3 DNA: TGTGCCAGCGGGGGGGCTACAGTCTCCTACGAGCAGTACTTC; CDR3 protein: CASGGATVSYEQYF
clone size: .; D gene: TRBD1; V gene: TRBV6-4; J gene: TRBJ2-1; CDR3 DNA: TGTGCCAGCAGCAAGGACGGGACAGGTTCCTACAATGAGCAGTTCTTC; CDR3 protein: CASSKDGTGSYNEQFF
clone size: .; D gene: .; V gene: TRBV5-1; J gene: TRBJ2-1; CDR3 DNA: TGCGCCAGCAGCTTGGAGGGGAATTCCTACAATGAGCAGTTCTTC; CDR3 protein: CASSLEGNSYNEQFF
clone size: .; D gene: TRBD2; V gene: TRBV5-1; J gene: TRBJ2-3; CDR3 DNA: TGCGCCAGCAGGCGACTAGCGGGAGGCACAGATACGCAGTATTTT; CDR3 protein: CASRRLAGGTDTQYF
clone size: .; D gene: .; V gene: TRBV27; J gene: TRBJ2-7; CDR3 DNA: TGTGCCACCTCGGAGGGGGGGATCCCCTACGAGCAGTACTTC; CDR3 protein: CATSEGGIPYEQYF
clone size: .; D gene: TRBD1; V gene: TRBV9; J gene: TRBJ2-5; CDR3 DNA: TGTGCCAGCAGCGTAGGTTGGATGACAGGGGGCTTGGGTGAGACCCAGTACTTC; CDR3 protein: CASSVGWMTGGLGETQYF
clone size: .; D gene: TRBD1; V gene: TRBV27; J gene: TRBJ1-2; CDR3 DNA: TGTGCCAGCAGTTTATGGGACAGGGCCTATGGCTACACCTTC; CDR3 protein: CASSLWDRAYGYTF
clone size: once; D gene: .; V gene: TRBV2; J gene: TRBJ1-1; CDR3 DNA: TGTGCCAGCAGTGAACGACAGGCGAGGAACACTGAAGCTTTCTTT; CDR3 protein: CASSERQARNTEAFF
clone size: .; D gene: TRBD1; V gene: TRBV5-1; J gene: TRBJ1-6; CDR3 DNA: TGCGCCAGCAGCATCGCCTCGACAGGGGGCCGTTTGGATTCACCCCTCCACTTT; CDR3 protein: CASSIASTGGRLDSPLHF
clone size: .; D gene: .; V gene: TRBV2; J gene: TRBJ1-4; CDR3 DNA: TGTGCCAGCAGTGGGCAAAATGAAAAACTGTTTTTT; CDR3 protein: CASSGQNEKLFF
clone size: .; D gene: .; V gene: TRBV6-2/TRBV6-3; J gene: TRBJ2-5; CDR3 DNA: TGTGCCAGCAGTTACTCAACCGGCGGGACCCAGTACTTC; CDR3 protein: CASSYSTGGTQYF
clone size: .; D gene: .; V gene: TRBV19; J gene: TRBJ1-1; CDR3 DNA: TGTGCCAGTAGTGCTAGACGGAACACTGAAGCTTTCTTT; CDR3 protein: CASSARRNTEAFF
clone size: medium-sized; D gene: TRBD2; V gene: TRBV6-4; J gene: TRBJ2-1; CDR3 DNA: TGTGCCAGCAGTGACTCCCCCGGGACTAGCGGGATTGGTGAGCAGTTCTTC; CDR3 protein: CASSDSPGTSGIGEQFF
clone size: .; D gene: TRBD2; V gene: TRBV7-9; J gene: TRBJ2-1; CDR3 DNA: TGTGCCAGCAGCTTTAGCGGGAGCGGGAATGAGCAGTTCTTC; CDR3 protein: CASSFSGSGNEQFF
clone size: .; D gene: .; V gene: TRBV19; J gene: TRBJ1-2; CDR3 DNA: TGTGCCAGTAGTAGAGACACAGGGATTAGAGGCTACACCTTC; CDR3 protein: CASSRDTGIRGYTF
clone size: many; D gene: TRBD2; V gene: TRBV6-1; J gene: TRBJ2-2; CDR3 DNA: TGTGCCAGCAGTGAGGGACTAGCGGCCGCCGGGGAGCTGTTTTTT; CDR3 protein: CASSEGLAAAGELFF
clone size: .; D gene: .; V gene: TRBV30; J gene: TRBJ1-5; CDR3 DNA: TGTGCCTGGAGTGTGGGCTCATCAGGGCCGAATCAGCCCCAGCATTTT; CDR3 protein: CAWSVGSSGPNQPQHF
clone size: once; D gene: .; V gene: TRBV24-1; J gene: TRBJ2-2; CDR3 DNA: TGTGCCACCAGTGATTTTCGGGTGGAGGACACCGGGGAGCTGTTTTTT; CDR3 protein: CATSDFRVEDTGELFF
clone size: .; D gene: TRBD1; V gene: TRBV20-1; J gene: TRBJ1-5; CDR3 DNA: TGCAGTGCTAGTAGCCCGACAGGGAATGCGAAGCAGCCCCAGCATTTT; CDR3 protein: CSASSPTGNAKQPQHF
clone size: .; D gene: TRBD2; V gene: TRBV18; J gene: TRBJ2-5; CDR3 DNA: TGTGCCAGCTCACCAACAGGTGCGGGAGGAAGGAAAGCCGGGGAGACCCAGTACTTC; CDR3 protein: CASSPTGAGGRKAGETQYF
clone size: .; D gene: TRBD2; V gene: TRBV6-5; J gene: TRBJ2-1; CDR3 DNA: TGTGCCAGCAGTCTATTACTAGCGAGTGAGCAGTTCTTC; CDR3 protein: CASSLLLASEQFF
clone size: .; D gene: .; V gene: TRBV28; J gene: TRBJ2-1; CDR3 DNA: TGTGCCAGCAGTTTAGGGGTCTCCTACAATGAGCAGTTCTTC; CDR3 protein: CASSLGVSYNEQFF
clone size: .; D gene: TRBD1; V gene: TRBV7-9; J gene: TRBJ2-7; CDR3 DNA: TGTGCCAGCAGCTCCCGGACAGGGGGCTACGAGCAGTACTTC; CDR3 protein: CASSSRTGGYEQYF
clone size: .; D gene: .; V gene: TRBV6-2/TRBV6-3; J gene: TRBJ1-1; CDR3 DNA: TGTGCCAGCAGTTACTCTGGGGGGACTGAAGCTTTCTTT; CDR3 protein: CASSYSGGTEAFF
clone size: .; D gene: .; V gene: TRBV27; J gene: TRBJ1-6; CDR3 DNA: TGTGCCAGCACAGACGGTTTTGGGTCACCCCTCCACTTT; CDR3 protein: CASTDGFGSPLHF
clone size: .; D gene: .; V gene: TRBV11-1; J gene: TRBJ1-1; CDR3 DNA: TGTGCCAGCAGCTCCGGGCTTGAAGCTTTCTTT; CDR3 protein: CASSSGLEAFF
clone size: .; D gene: TRBD1; V gene: TRBV3-1/TRBV3-2; J gene: TRBJ2-2; CDR3 DNA: TGTGCCAGCAGCCCCGGACAGGGAGAGGGAGGCACCGGGGAGCTGTTTTTT; CDR3 protein: CASSPGQGEGGTGELFF
clone size: once; D gene: .; V gene: TRBV19; J gene: TRBJ2-1; CDR3 DNA: TGTGCCAGTAGTATTGGACTCTACAATGAGCAGTTCTTC; CDR3 protein: CASSIGLYNEQFF
clone size: .; D gene: TRBD1; V gene: TRBV28; J gene: TRBJ1-4; CDR3 DNA: TGTGCCAGCAGTGCTACCCCCGGACAGGGATTTGAAAAACTGTTTTTT; CDR3 protein: CASSATPGQGFEKLFF
clone size: .; D gene: TRBD2; V gene: TRBV19; J gene: TRBJ2-2; CDR3 DNA: TGTGCCAGTAGAAATAGCGGGAGAGGTACCGGGGAGCTGTTTTTT; CDR3 protein: CASRNSGRGTGELFF
clone size: .; D gene: .; V gene: TRBV6-5; J gene: TRBJ1-4; CDR3 DNA: TGTGCCAGCAGTTACTCAGGGCAGACGGATGAAAAACTGTTTTTT; CDR3 protein: CASSYSGQTDEKLFF
clone size: .; D gene: .; V gene: TRBV28; J gene: TRBJ2-7; CDR3 DNA: TGTGCCACCTCGACAGTGACCTCCTACGAGCAGTACTTC; CDR3 protein: CATSTVTSYEQYF
clone size: once; D gene: TRBD1; V gene: TRBV18; J gene: TRBJ1-1; CDR3 DNA: TGTGCCAGCTCACCGGGCCAGGGGGAAACTGAAGCTTTCTTT; CDR3 protein: CASSPGQGETEAFF